The clone carrying this TCR beta chain was found many times. The data derive from a study of spatial heterogeneity in lung cancer. As for the study in general: Alpha-chain sequences were consistently detected in smaller numbers than beta-chain sequences.

The sample's time point: sample taken at primary tumor resection. The donor group consisted of around 66 patients who had untreated, early-stage non-small cell lung cancer. From tumor, nontumor lung or frozen PBMC, whole RNA was taken unsorted for sequencing. The germline V and J ends were trimmed by 0 bases and 9 bases, with 13 bases remaining between them. CDR3 length: 15 amino acids. From germline, CDR1 is SGHRS and CDR2 YFSETQ. The library protocol tagged each TCR cDNA with a unique molecular identifier. Each CDR3 protein gets one entry after TCRdb re-called the 5' RACE reads with MiXCR. This sample carries around 11,000 distinct CDR3 sequences, roughly 6% of them seen once, and the ten largest clones take over 25%.

The sequenced sample was normal lung tissue next to the tumor, obtained at surgery. This chain links TRBV5-1 with TRBJ1-6; perhaps TRBD1 as D (5 bases). This TCR derives from a male donor with early-stage non-small cell lung cancer. CDR3 sequence (DNA): TGCGCCAGCAGCTTGGTAGGCAGGGAGGGTTCACCCCTCCACTTT. Protein product: CASSLVGREGSPLHF. The whole variable domain, remainder taken from reference TRBV5-1 and TRBJ1-6, is KAGVTQTPRYLIKTRGQQVTLSCSPISGHRSVSWYQQTPGQGLQFLFEYFSETQRNKGNFPGRFSGRQFSNSRSEMNVSTLELGDSALYLCASSLVGREGSPLHFGNGTRLTVT.